These 18 T cell receptor beta chains were sequenced from one sample in a study of cytomegalovirus exposure and HLA in healthy donors (dated by TCRdb to 2017 to 2019). The method was the immunoSEQ multiplex PCR assay. Entries here come from immuneACCESS through TCRdb and include only in-frame sequences with V and J called. Some clones fail to appear in such tables; in the studies checked, an unresolved V gene covers under half of the shortfall, and the cause of the remainder is unknown. In all, the sample holds some 260,000 clones, and roughly 87% of those were seen once. Clones ranked in the top ten supply about 12% of the sample. Sequenced sample: PBMCs. The receptors derive from a man aged 18-30 years in good health and CMV-seropositive.

The gene calls are TRBV6-6 and TRBJ1-2; D is ambiguous. The CDR3 contains 16 residues. V lost 4 bases to trimming and J lost 8 bases, with 23 bases between them. Germline V gene data show CDR1 as MNHNY and CDR2 as SVGAGI (reference sequence). CDR3 region: CASSSPAKDSGSGYTF. The CDR3 DNA sequence: TGTGCCAGCAGTTCCCCAGCCAAAGATTCAGGTTCAGGCTACACCTTC.

There are a few counts of this clone. The CDR3 nucleotides read TGTGCCAGCTCACCAGGACCTTCTAGCAATCAGCCCCAGCATTTT. Translated, it gives CASSPGPSSNQPQHF. This rearrangement joins TRBV18 to TRBJ1-5; the D is unclear. The CDR3 consists of 15 residues. V shed 2 bases and J shed 0 bases, with 8 bases lying between them. Germline V lookup: CDR1 KGHSH, CDR2 LQKENI.

In its sample, this clone was seen a few times. This chain links TRBV5-1 with TRBJ2-5, with 7 bases fitting TRBD2. The CDR3 is 17 amino acids. The V gene's germline CDR1 is SGHRS and CDR2 YFSETQ. J lost 7 bases, V lost 0 bases, and 15 bases had no gene match. The CDR3 DNA reads TGCGCCAGCAGCTTGGGTCACGCGGGAGAGGCATCAGGGACCCAGTACTTC. The encoded protein is CASSLGHAGEASGTQYF.

The chain carries TRBV30 and TRBJ1-5; weak D call: TRBD1 (6 bases). V dropped 2 bases and J dropped 2 bases, with 16 bases sitting between them. The length of the CDR3 is 16 residues. Germline CDR1 reads GTSNPN; CDR2 reads SVGIG (reference sequence). The CDR3 here is CAWSLQGFLGNQPQHF. The CDR3 nucleotides are TGTGCCTGGAGTTTACAGGGATTTTTGGGCAATCAGCCCCAGCATTTT.

The rearrangement joins TRBV2 to TRBJ1-2; D remains ambiguous. V dropped 3 bases and J dropped 13 bases, with 12 bases sitting between them. From germline, CDR1 is SNHLY and CDR2 FYNNEI. This CDR3 is 11 amino acids long. The CDR3 DNA reads as TGTGCCAGCAGTGATACGGGTAGTTCCACCTTC. Protein sequence: CASSDTGSSTF.

The J gene is TRBJ2-6, the V gene TRBV28; 8 bases are shared with TRBD1. CDR1 and CDR2 from the germline V gene are MDHEN and SYDVKM. Unmatched junction bases numbered 2, after V lost 0 bases and J lost 4 bases. There are 16 residues in the CDR3. The CDR3 nucleotides are TGTGCCAGCAGTTTATGGGACAGGGTAGGGGCCAACGTCCTGACTTTC. It codes for CASSLWDRVGANVLTF.

The V gene is TRBV7-9, the J gene TRBJ2-4, with D unresolved. V lost 5 bases to trimming and J lost 0 bases, with 8 bases between them. CDR3 length: 14 amino acids. Germline loops: CDR1 SEHNR, CDR2 FQNEAQ (reference sequence). Written as DNA, the CDR3 is TGTGCCAGCAGCGAGAGCTTAGCCAAAAACATTCAGTACTTC. Encoded protein: CASSESLAKNIQYF. Full variable domain (outside the CDR3, taken from reference TRBV7-9 and TRBJ2-4): DTGVSQNPRHKITKRGQNVTFRCDPISEHNRLYWYRQTLGQGPEFLTYFQNEAQLEKSRLLSDRFSAERPKGSFSTLEIQRTEQGDSAMYLCASSESLAKNIQYFGAGTRLSVL.

This clone was seen only once. This rearrangement joins TRBV7-9 to TRBJ1-2, with unresolved D. Trimming shortened V by 4 bases and J by 1 base, and 13 bases separated the two germline ends. CDR1 is SEHNR and CDR2 is FQNEAQ in the germline V gene (reference sequence). The CDR3 is 15 amino acids. The chain's CDR3 is CASSSPGGNNYGYTF. In nucleotides, the CDR3 is TGTGCCAGCAGCTCCCCGGGAGGGAATAACTATGGCTACACCTTC.

The chain employs TRBV7-9 and TRBJ1-2, with 7 bases identical to TRBD1. Trimming at V came to 5 bases and at J to 2 bases, leaving 8 bases not matched to a gene. Looked up from germline, CDR1 is SEHNR and CDR2 is FQNEAQ (reference sequence). The CDR3 has 15 amino acids. CDR3 sequence: CASSPWTGPNYGYTF. CDR3 coding DNA: TGTGCCAGCAGCCCCTGGACAGGCCCAAACTATGGCTACACCTTC.

The J gene is TRBJ2-1, the V gene TRBV11-3; 9 nucleotides match TRBD1. The CDR3 contains 15 residues. Per germline, CDR1 SGHNT and CDR2 YENEEA. After removal of 1 base from V and 7 bases from J, the junction contained 5 bases not matched to a gene. The CDR3: CASSLVTGGTNEQFF. The CDR3 DNA is TGTGCCAGCAGCTTAGTGACAGGGGGGACTAATGAGCAGTTCTTC.

J is TRBJ2-3 and V is TRBV10-3; a weak D match, TRBD2 (6 bases). This CDR3 has 14 residues. From germline, CDR1 is ENHRY and CDR2 SYGVKD. Trimming stripped 11 bases from V and 1 base from J, with 16 bases between. DNA of the CDR3: TGTGCCGCCAGGAGGGCTAGCGGCACAGATACGCAGTATTTT. Translated: CAARRASGTDTQYF.

The rearrangement joins TRBV9 to TRBJ2-2; D is unclear. V was cut by 1 base and J by 1 base, with 11 bases left in between. Germline lookup yields CDR1 SGDLS and CDR2 YYNGEE. This CDR3 region has 16 residues. The CDR3, as DNA: TGTGCCAGCAGCGTATCTGGAAACAGGAACACCGGGGAGCTGTTTTTT. It translates to CASSVSGNRNTGELFF.

CDR3 loop: CAGKRTSGTEQYF. CDR3 nucleotides: TGTGCCGGCAAACGGACTAGCGGGACCGAGCAGTACTTC. The chain recombines TRBV2 with TRBJ2-7; 12 nucleotides align to TRBD2. Germline values: CDR1 SNHLY, CDR2 FYNNEI. Trimming removed 11 bases from V and 6 bases from J; junction bases left unmatched: 8. The length of the CDR3 is 13 residues. The full variable domain, in which reference TRBV2 and TRBJ2-7 provide the parts outside the CDR3, is EPEVTQTPSHQVTQMGQEVILRCVPISNHLYFYWYRQILGQKVEFLVSFYNNEISEKSEIFDDQFSVERPDGSNFTLKIRSTKLEDSAMYFCAGKRTSGTEQYFGPGTRLTVT.

V usage is TRBV10-2 and J usage is TRBJ1-5; a possible D gene is TRBD1 (5 bases). Trimming took off 2 bases at V and 7 bases at J, with 12 bases between the two ends. Germline CDR1 is WSHSY and CDR2 is SAAADI. CDR3 size: 14 residues. In DNA form, the CDR3 reads TGCGCCAGCAGTGAGAAGGCGGAGGGGCAGCCCCAGCATTTT. This gives the protein CASSEKAEGQPQHF.

This CDR3 is CSVGSGNLSTGELFF. Written as DNA, the CDR3 is TGCAGCGTTGGGAGCGGGAATCTTAGCACCGGGGAGCTGTTTTTT. The rearrangement links TRBV29-1 to TRBJ2-2; 7 bases match TRBD2. The V gene end was trimmed by 4 bases and the J gene end by 4 bases; junction bases not matched to a gene: 9. The CDR3 extends over 15 amino acids. In germline, CDR1 is SQVTM, CDR2 ANQGSEA.

The chain links TRBV20-1 to TRBJ2-3; no clear D gene. This CDR3 contains 11 residues. Trimming took off 6 bases at V and 8 bases at J, with 12 bases between the two ends. Germline assignment: CDR1 DFQATT and CDR2 SNEGSKA (reference sequence). The CDR3 spells CSAPTPGTQYF. The CDR3 nucleotides read TGCAGTGCCCCCACTCCGGGTACGCAGTATTTT.

Written as DNA, the CDR3 is TGCGCCAGCAGCGTCCGGGACAGGGCCTACGAGCAGTACTTC. It translates to CASSVRDRAYEQYF. The chain carries TRBV5-1 and TRBJ2-7; 9 positions match TRBD1. CDR1 and CDR2 (germline): SGHRS, YFSETQ. The V segment lost 4 bases and the J segment 2 bases; nucleotides outside the gene matches: 4. The CDR3 has 14 residues.

This clone was seen once. The chain links TRBV2 to TRBJ2-5, with D tentatively TRBD1 or TRBD2 (6 bases each). V shed 4 bases and J shed 5 bases, with 14 bases lying between them. CDR3 length equals 14 residues. CDR1 and CDR2 from the germline V gene are SNHLY and FYNNEI. The CDR3 region has the DNA TGTGCCAGCAGTGTAGGGCAGGGGAGGGAGACCCAGTACTTC. As protein: CASSVGQGRETQYF.